These T cell receptor beta chains were read from a single sample in a study of a mutant IDH1 vaccine in newly diagnosed glioma. Antigens for these TCRs are unknown. Profiling relied on immunoSEQ multiplex PCR, and the TCRdb table lists in-frame clones only, not all of them. In the table there are about 41,000 clones, more than 80% of which are singletons. The starting material was PBMCs, obtained from a glioma patient whose treatment included an IDH1 peptide vaccine. These receptors were collected from a man aged 40-49 years with glioma. Each CDR3 is given with its conserved first and last residue. The D gene is left open where the match is weak. The listing skips clone size in some rows; elsewhere it reads once, few, many or a size class.

v_call	clone_size	d_call	j_call	cdr3_aa	cdr3_nt
TRBV11-3	once	-	TRBJ2-3	CASSPAAGYTDTQYF	TGTGCCAGCAGCCCTGCGGCGGGTTACACAGATACGCAGTATTTT
TRBV5-6	-	-	TRBJ1-5	CASSFLGGSGNQPQHF	TGTGCCAGCAGCTTTCTGGGGGGTTCGGGTAATCAGCCCCAGCATTTT
TRBV10-1	-	-	TRBJ2-7	CASSLLRDFSYEQYF	TGCGCCAGCAGTTTACTCCGGGACTTTTCCTACGAGCAGTACTTC
TRBV6-5	-	-	TRBJ2-6	CASSYVSGDGANVLTF	TGTGCCAGCAGTTACGTCTCAGGGGACGGGGCCAACGTCCTGACTTTC
TRBV5-5	-	-	TRBJ1-6	CASSLGLLGNSPLHF	TGTGCCAGCAGCTTGGGACTCTTAGGCAATTCACCCCTCCACTTT
TRBV25-1	-	-	TRBJ2-7	CASSELGGGQGANEQYF	TGTGCCAGCAGTGAATTGGGAGGGGGTCAGGGGGCCAACGAGCAGTACTTC
TRBV19	-	TRBD2	TRBJ2-5	CASSLAGGTETQYF	TGTGCCAGTAGTCTAGCGGGGGGGACGGAGACCCAGTACTTC
TRBV5-4	-	-	TRBJ1-4	CASSLVGDEKLFF	TGTGCCAGCAGCTTGGTTGGGGATGAAAAACTGTTTTTT
TRBV2	few	TRBD1	TRBJ1-5	CASRDRVSNQPQHF	TGTGCCAGCAGGGACAGGGTTAGCAATCAGCCCCAGCATTTT
TRBV7-2	-	TRBD1	TRBJ1-1	CASRQGRGGGTEAFF	TGTGCCAGCAGACAGGGGCGTGGAGGTGGCACTGAAGCTTTCTTT
TRBV2	-	TRBD1	TRBJ1-6	CASSERQGGSYNSPLHF	TGTGCCAGCAGTGAAAGACAGGGAGGATCCTATAATTCACCCCTCCACTTT
TRBV7-8	-	TRBD1	TRBJ1-1	CASSSPWDRGLRNTEAFF	TGTGCCAGCAGCTCTCCGTGGGACAGGGGGCTAAGGAACACTGAAGCTTTCTTT
TRBV5-8	few	TRBD1	TRBJ1-3	CASSLGDSVDGNTIYF	TGTGCCAGCAGCTTGGGGGACAGTGTTGATGGAAACACCATATATTTT
TRBV10-3	once	-	TRBJ2-6	CAISSPTVSGANVLTF	TGTGCCATCAGTAGTCCGACAGTCTCTGGGGCCAACGTCCTGACTTTC
TRBV4-2	once	-	TRBJ2-1	CASSQDLGDEQFF	TGTGCCAGCAGCCAAGATCTGGGCGATGAGCAGTTCTTC
TRBV5-6	few	-	TRBJ1-5	CASSFGEDQPQHF	TGTGCCAGCAGCTTCGGCGAAGACCAGCCCCAGCATTTT
TRBV18	-	-	TRBJ1-1	CASSPPSGARNTEAFF	TGTGCCAGCTCACCACCCTCAGGGGCCCGAAACACTGAAGCTTTCTTT
TRBV28	-	-	TRBJ2-1	CASSLGSFNEQFF	TGTGCCAGCAGTTTAGGGAGTTTCAATGAGCAGTTCTTC
TRBV19	-	-	TRBJ1-2	CASSSRDFYGYTF	TGTGCCAGTAGTAGCAGGGATTTCTATGGCTACACCTTC
TRBV6-5	once	-	TRBJ1-3	CASSWDSGNTIYF	TGTGCCAGCAGTTGGGACTCCGGAAACACCATATATTTT
TRBV14	-	TRBD1	TRBJ2-2	CASSQGTGFGPGELFF	TGTGCCAGCAGCCAGGGGACAGGGTTTGGTCCCGGGGAGCTGTTTTTT
TRBV5-1	few	-	TRBJ2-2	CASRPDNGAGGELFF	TGCGCCAGCCGCCCTGATAACGGGGCGGGCGGGGAGCTGTTTTTT
TRBV5-1	few	-	TRBJ1-1	CASSWGRGPGTEAFF	TGCGCCAGCAGCTGGGGCCGAGGCCCCGGCACTGAAGCTTTCTTT
TRBV2	-	TRBD2	TRBJ2-5	CASSGLAGVQETQYF	TGTGCCAGCAGTGGACTAGCGGGGGTCCAAGAGACCCAGTACTTC
TRBV11-3	-	TRBD1	TRBJ1-2	CASSSGTAYGYTF	TGTGCCAGCAGCTCCGGGACAGCCTATGGCTACACCTTC
TRBV5-1	once	-	TRBJ1-2	CASSLDSYGYTF	TGCGCCAGCAGCTTGGACAGCTATGGCTACACCTTC
TRBV19	-	TRBD1	TRBJ2-1	CASSKRQGEAGQFF	TGTGCCAGTAGTAAACGACAGGGTGAGGCTGGGCAGTTCTTC
TRBV5-6	-	TRBD1	TRBJ1-5	CASSRGTGGWNQPQHF	TGTGCCAGCAGCAGAGGGACAGGGGGTTGGAATCAGCCCCAGCATTTT
TRBV14	-	-	TRBJ2-3	CASSPRGLRYTDTQYF	TGTGCCAGCAGCCCCCGGGGCCTAAGATACACAGATACGCAGTATTTT
TRBV11-2	-	-	TRBJ2-7	CASRGVGYEQYF	TGTGCCAGCAGGGGTGTTGGGTACGAGCAGTACTTC
TRBV11-2	-	-	TRBJ2-5	CASSLVGPSAGETQYF	TGTGCCAGCAGCTTAGTTGGCCCTAGCGCGGGAGAGACCCAGTACTTC
TRBV4-1	-	-	TRBJ1-2	CASSQDPGPYGYTF	TGCGCCAGCAGCCAAGACCCAGGGCCCTATGGCTACACCTTC
TRBV7-3	-	-	TRBJ2-6	CASSPQGYTHSGANVLTF	TGTGCCAGCAGCCCACAGGGATATACCCATTCTGGGGCCAACGTCCTGACTTTC
TRBV5-1	-	TRBD1	TRBJ1-1	CASSSTGTVNTEAFF	TGCGCCAGCAGCTCTACCGGGACAGTGAACACTGAAGCTTTCTTT
TRBV28	once	-	TRBJ1-2	CASSFGIHGYTF	TGTGCCAGCAGTTTCGGGATTCATGGCTACACCTTC
TRBV9	few	-	TRBJ2-5	CASSSGTLSQETQYF	TGTGCCAGCAGCTCCGGGACACTCTCTCAAGAGACCCAGTACTTC
TRBV29-1	-	TRBD1	TRBJ2-7	CSVEKGTGSYEQYF	TGCAGCGTTGAAAAAGGGACAGGCTCCTACGAGCAGTACTTC
TRBV6-1	-	-	TRBJ2-2	CASSEAVDYNPTGELFF	TGTGCCAGCAGTGAAGCGGTAGACTACAACCCCACCGGGGAGCTGTTTTTT
TRBV18	-	TRBD2	TRBJ2-1	CASSLLAGANYNEQFF	TGTGCCAGCTCCCTCCTAGCGGGAGCCAACTACAATGAGCAGTTCTTC
TRBV2	few	-	TRBJ2-1	CAGRLSSSYNEQFF	TGTGCCGGTCGACTCAGCAGCTCCTACAATGAGCAGTTCTTC